One and the same sample provided the 27 T cell receptor beta chains below, sequenced in a study of cytomegalovirus exposure and HLA in healthy donors. PCR involved 60 Vbeta and 13 Jbeta primers. Libraries were prepared by immunoSEQ multiplex PCR; TCRdb keeps only in-frame clonotypes and omits some of them. There are approximately 110,000 clones in the sample, with about 2.7% held by the top ten. The specimen was PBMCs. The receptor source for this set is a man aged 25-45 years in good health and CMV-seronegative.

The J gene is TRBJ1-5, the V gene TRBV10-1, with 11 bases lining up with TRBD1. The CDR3 extends over 19 amino acids. Germline lookup yields CDR1 WNHNN and CDR2 SYGVQD (reference sequence). V shed 6 bases, J shed 0 bases, and the junction held 13 bases outside the gene matches. CDR3 DNA: TGCGCCAGCAGAAGCGCTGGGACAGGGGGTCGCAATAGCAATCAGCCCCAGCATTTT. Amino acids: CASRSAGTGGRNSNQPQHF.

CDR3 loop: CASSQVVGGRADTQYF. The CDR3 region has the DNA TGCGCCAGCAGCCAAGTGGTCGGCGGGAGAGCAGATACGCAGTATTTT. The chain employs TRBV4-1 and TRBJ2-3; TRBD2 aligns across 7 bases. V gave up 1 base and J gave up 4 bases; unmatched junction bases: 8. This CDR3 is 16 amino acids long. The V gene's germline CDR1 is MGHRA and CDR2 YSYEKL.

The CDR3 DNA is TGTGCCAGCAGCTTAGCCCAGGGTGGTTCCTACGAGCAGTACTTC. It encodes CASSLAQGGSYEQYF. The gene calls are TRBV7-9 and TRBJ2-5; D possibly corresponds to TRBD1 (5 bases). The J call may be mistaken, given a closer DNA end match to TRBJ2-7. The CDR3 runs 15 residues. Germline V gives CDR1 SEHNR, CDR2 FQNEAQ (reference sequence).

The J gene is TRBJ1-1, the V gene TRBV19, with D hard to call. The CDR3 totals 13 residues. Trimming pared 7 bases from V and 5 bases from J, leaving 14 bases between. Germline V lookup: CDR1 LNHDA, CDR2 SQIVND (reference sequence). CDR3 sequence (DNA): TGTGCCAGTACCCCGGTGCCTGGTACTGAAGCTTTCTTT. It translates to CASTPVPGTEAFF.

This chain connects TRBV7-8 to TRBJ2-1; 7 nucleotides align to TRBD2. CDR3 length: 18 residues. The trim removed 5 bases at V and 7 bases at J, leaving 20 bases unmatched. CDR1 is SGHVS, CDR2 FQNEAQ, per germline. CDR3 sequence (DNA): TGTGCCAGCAGCCACTCCCCACTACGGCGGGAGTTTCGGAATGAGCAGTTCTTC. Translating gives CASSHSPLRREFRNEQFF.

V gene TRBV7-3 combines with J gene TRBJ2-1, with TRBD2 identical over 7 bases. The ends lost 3 bases at V and 6 bases at J; junction bases unmatched: 8. Germline assignment: CDR1 SGHTA and CDR2 FQGTGA. This CDR3 region has 15 residues. The CDR3 reads CASSLGGRAFNEQFF. Written as DNA, the CDR3 is TGTGCCAGCAGCTTGGGAGGGAGGGCCTTCAATGAGCAGTTCTTC.

DNA for the CDR3: TGCGCCAGCAGCCAGAGTTTAGCCCGACAGGCCTCTGGAAACACCATATATTTT. Translating it yields CASSQSLARQASGNTIYF. V is TRBV4-1 and J is TRBJ1-3, with D possibly TRBD1 on 6 matching bases. V lost 3 bases and J lost 0, with 18 bases in between. Germline CDR1 is MGHRA and CDR2 is YSYEKL. There are 18 residues in the CDR3.

This chain joins TRBV27 and TRBJ1-1, with 11 positions matching TRBD1. Trimming at V came to 5 bases and at J to 3 bases, leaving 5 bases not matched to a gene. The CDR3 covers 15 residues. CDR1 and CDR2 from the germline V gene are MNHEY and SMNVEV (reference sequence). This chain's CDR3 is CASSLGQGAYTEAFF. The CDR3 nucleotides read TGTGCCAGCAGTCTCGGACAGGGGGCTTACACTGAAGCTTTCTTT.

The chain is built from TRBV28 and TRBJ1-5; no firm D call. Germline assignment: CDR1 MDHEN and CDR2 SYDVKM. The CDR3 extends over 12 amino acids. Trimming cost V 6 bases and J 3 bases, with 6 bases left between them. CDR3 protein: CASRAPNQPQHF. The CDR3, as DNA: TGTGCCAGCAGGGCCCCCAATCAGCCCCAGCATTTT. Full variable domain (remainder filled in from reference TRBV28 and TRBJ1-5): DVKVTQSSRYLVKRTGEKVFLECVQDMDHENMFWYRQDPGLGLRLIYFSYDVKMKEKGDIPEGYSVSREKKERFSLILESASTNQTSMYLCASRAPNQPQHFGDGTRLSIL.

CDR3 nucleotides: TGCGCCAGCAGCTTGGCGGACAGGGGCAACGAGCAGTACTTC. It is translated as CASSLADRGNEQYF. The rearrangement links TRBV5-1 to TRBJ2-5; TRBD1 matches 9 bases. The DNA matches TRBJ2-7 better at its end, which makes the J call doubtful. The CDR3 contains 14 residues. Germline V gives CDR1 SGHRS, CDR2 YFSETQ.

The J gene is TRBJ2-1, the V gene TRBV18; D is possibly TRBD1 (5 bases). The CDR3 runs to 16 residues. From germline, CDR1 is KGHSH and CDR2 LQKENI. V lost 1 base and J 3 bases, leaving 13 bases between the germline ends. The CDR3 sequence is CASSPQGPEFYNEQFF. CDR3 coding DNA: TGTGCCAGCTCACCACAGGGGCCAGAATTCTACAATGAGCAGTTCTTC.

The chain combines TRBV6-5 with TRBJ1-1, with 11 bases matching TRBD1. The CDR3 is made up of 15 amino acids. J was trimmed by 3 bases and V by 5 bases; bases with no gene match: 5. Germline-derived CDR1 and CDR2 are MNHEY and SVGAGI. As DNA, the CDR3 is TGTGCCAGCAGTGGACAGGGGGCAGGGGACACTGAAGCTTTCTTT. Translating gives CASSGQGAGDTEAFF.

V usage is TRBV5-8 and J usage is TRBJ2-3; a possible D gene is TRBD2 (6 bases). The CDR3 is made up of 14 amino acids. Germline CDR1 and CDR2: SGHTS and YDEGEE. Trimming left V 0 bases short and J 4 bases short, with 9 bases between. CDR3 residues: CASSLEPSADTQYF. CDR3 DNA: TGTGCCAGCAGCTTGGAACCTAGCGCAGATACGCAGTATTTT.

The chain joins TRBV27 to TRBJ2-5, with TRBD2 matching over 10 bases. J was trimmed by 1 base and V by 2 bases; bases with no gene match: 10. This CDR3 region has 18 residues. CDR1 is MNHEY, CDR2 SMNVEV, per germline (reference sequence). The CDR3 loop is CASSLTSPGTSAQETQYF. The DNA of the CDR3 is TGTGCCAGCAGTTTAACTTCCCCCGGGACTAGCGCCCAAGAGACCCAGTACTTC.

The rearrangement uses TRBV10-3 and TRBJ2-3; D not certain. V was clipped by 7 bases and J by 4 bases, with 12 bases between them. Germline V gene sequence: CDR1 ENHRY, CDR2 SYGVKD. This CDR3 has 13 amino acids. CDR3 in DNA: TGTGCCATCAACCCTTTCGGGTCAGATACGCAGTATTTT. Protein: CAINPFGSDTQYF.

V gene TRBV28 combines with J gene TRBJ1-1; D is perhaps TRBD1 (6 bases). CDR3 length: 16 amino acids. V dropped 7 bases and J dropped 6 bases, with 24 bases sitting between them. Germline V CDR1 and CDR2: MDHEN, SYDVKM. The CDR3 here is CASNRNLGRGRSEAFF. The CDR3 DNA reads TGTGCCAGCAATCGTAACTTGGGGCGGGGGCGGTCTGAAGCTTTCTTT.

This chain connects TRBV28 to TRBJ2-2, with TRBD2 matching 7 bases. After removal of 8 bases from V and 4 bases from J, the junction contained 4 bases not matched to a gene. Per the germline V gene, CDR1 is MDHEN and CDR2 is SYDVKM. The CDR3 consists of 13 residues. The DNA for the CDR3 is TGTGCCAGCGGGCGGGAGCTCACCGGGGAGCTGTTTTTT. This translates into CASGRELTGELFF.

The J gene is TRBJ1-2, the V gene TRBV5-6, with D tentatively TRBD1 (6 bases). V was clipped by 4 bases and J by 8 bases, with 15 bases between them. Germline V CDR1 and CDR2: SGHDT, YYEEEE. The CDR3 extends over 13 amino acids. Here the CDR3 reads CASSPNRVDGYTF. The CDR3 DNA reads as TGTGCCAGCAGCCCAAACAGGGTTGACGGCTACACCTTC.

The rearrangement links TRBV29-1 to TRBJ1-3, with D possibly TRBD1 on 5 matching bases. CDR1 and CDR2 from the germline V gene are SQVTM and ANQGSEA. The CDR3 runs 13 residues. Trimming left V 4 bases short and J 0 bases short, with 7 bases between. The CDR3 region has the DNA TGCAGCGTTGGGGGGGACTCTGGAAACACCATATATTTT. Protein product: CSVGGDSGNTIYF. Combining the CDR3 with reference TRBV29-1 and TRBJ1-3 gives the whole variable domain SAVISQKPSRDICQRGTSLTIQCQVDSQVTMMFWYRQQPGQSLTLIATANQGSEATYESGFVIDKFPISRPNLTFSTLTVSNMSPEDSSIYLCSVGGDSGNTIYFGEGSWLTVV.

This chain connects TRBV21-1 to TRBJ2-3; the listed D gene, TRBD2, was not tested against the DNA. TRBV21-1 counts as a pseudogene. The CDR3 contains 14 residues. In nucleotides, the CDR3 is TGTGCCAGCCCACGGCGGTACAACACAGATACGCAGTATTTT. Translation gives CASPRRYNTDTQYF.

The chain combines TRBV28 with TRBJ2-7; perhaps TRBD2 as D (7 bases). Trimming left V 6 bases short and J 2 bases short, with 20 bases between. CDR1 is MDHEN and CDR2 is SYDVKM in the germline V gene. This CDR3 region has 16 residues. CDR3 DNA: TGTGCCAGCAGCTCAATAGTCCGGGGGGCCACCTACGAGCAGTACTTC. It yields the protein CASSSIVRGATYEQYF.

CDR3 sequence (DNA): TGTGCCACCAGCAAAGAGGGACAGACACAAGAGACCCAGTACTTC. It encodes CATSKEGQTQETQYF. The rearrangement joins TRBV15 to TRBJ2-5; TRBD1 aligns across 7 bases. Trimming cost V 4 bases and J 2 bases; bases outside gene matches: 7. This CDR3 region has 15 residues. The germline V gene encodes CDR1 LNHNV and CDR2 YYDKDF (reference sequence).

With regard to this clone: Mismatch with germline at one junction end may stem from a read error. This chain connects TRBV7-7 to TRBJ2-5, with D perhaps TRBD2 (6 bases). Per germline, CDR1 SSHAT and CDR2 FNYEAQ (reference sequence). CDR3 length: 16 residues. The CDR3 DNA sequence: TGTGCTAGCAGCTTGGGAGCGAGCGGGCGTACAGAGACCCAGTACTTC. It codes for CASSLGASGRTETQYF. Looking up the rest from reference TRBV7-7 and TRBJ2-5 gives the full variable domain: GAGVSQSPRYKVTKRGQDVTLRCDPISSHATLYWYQQALGQGPEFLTYFNYEAQPDKSGLPSDRFSAERPEGSISTLTIQRTEQRDSAMYRCASSLGASGRTETQYFGPGTRLLVL.

The chain recombines TRBV7-7 with TRBJ1-4; the match to TRBD1 covers 9 bases. Germline CDR1 SSHAT, CDR2 FNYEAQ (reference sequence). J lost 8 bases, V lost 3 bases, and 4 bases had no gene match. This CDR3 is built from 14 residues. DNA of the CDR3: TGTGCCAGCAGCTTCGGGACAGGGCTCGAAAAACTGTTTTTT. The encoded protein is CASSFGTGLEKLFF.

The chain links TRBV6-1 to TRBJ1-1; D uncertain. This CDR3 region has 15 residues. From germline, CDR1 is MNHNS and CDR2 SASEGT. Trimming took 6 bases from V and 7 from J, leaving 21 bases between them. The CDR3 protein is CASSPTHRGPVEAFF. The DNA for the CDR3 is TGTGCCAGCAGCCCCACCCACCGGGGTCCCGTTGAAGCTTTCTTT.

Of note for this clone: The sample contains more than one DNA sequence encoding this CDR3. V usage is TRBV7-8 and J usage is TRBJ1-4; 8 positions agree with TRBD1. After removal of 4 bases from V and 8 bases from J, the junction contained 6 bases not matched to a gene. The germline CDR1 and CDR2 sequences are SGHVS and FQNEAQ. The CDR3 sequence is 14 residues long. The chain's CDR3 is CASSSGTGGEKLFF. The CDR3 DNA reads TGTGCCAGCAGCTCTGGGACAGGTGGCGAAAAACTGTTTTTT.

The V gene is TRBV5-1, the J gene TRBJ2-2; a weak D match, TRBD1 (5 bases). The CDR3 length is 15 residues. V was pared by 2 bases and J by 0 bases, with 8 bases between. Germline CDR1 and CDR2: SGHRS and YFSETQ. Here the CDR3 reads CASSFPGTNTGELFF. DNA of the CDR3: TGCGCCAGCAGCTTCCCAGGGACGAACACCGGGGAGCTGTTTTTT.